This T cell receptor (beta chain) was observed in a study of T cells after yellow fever vaccination. Study overall: With SMART-Seq v4 Ultra Low Input, the fractions containing low cell numbers were prepared.

This CDR3 is built from 20 residues. With V trimmed by 4 bases and J by 0 bases, 19 bases remained unmatched. The table lists this clonotype with many counts. The antigen is not known. A universal primer site and UMIs were added as TCR cDNA was made by 5'RACE template switching. TCRdb re-called the 5' RACE reads through MiXCR, storing one row per CDR3 protein. Counted here are roughly 520,000 distinct CDR3 sequences, 21% occurring once; the ten biggest clones make up about a sixth. Whole-study results and caveats: Peak timing came faster in the weaker secondary response, day 5 versus 15.

This receptor was taken from a man between 18 and 29 years old who received the YFV17D yellow fever vaccine. The chain recombines TRBV12-3 or TRBV12-4 with TRBJ2-3; TRBD1 matches 7 bases. Sample: PBMCs, taken roughly 20 days after the first yellow fever vaccination. The CDR3 DNA reads as TGTGCCAGCAGTTCCCGCCGGGACAGCATAGTCTTCTTTAGCACAGATACGCAGTATTTT. It is translated as CASSSRRDSIVFFSTDTQYF.